Included here is one TCR beta chain sequence, with context. The CDR3 spans 11 residues. CDR1 is MGHDK, CDR2 SYGVNS, per germline. This record belongs to a study of monozygotic twins with inflammatory bowel disease. The RNA usage for each TCR library was approximately 4,000 ng of total RNA. TCRdb processed the 5' RACE reads again and assigns one entry to each CDR3 protein, with no DNA. Its table records approximately 200,000 distinct CDR3 sequences. Material: blood. The TCR originated in a human donor with ulcerative colitis or Crohn's disease, or a healthy co-twin of an affected twin (not recorded which). This chain uses TRBV25-1 with TRBJ2-1. The CDR3 sequence: CATTRYNEQFF.